The 30 T cell receptor beta chains below come from one sample, sequenced in a study of OX40 agonist ivuxolimab in advanced cancers. The library was prepared using the immunoSEQ multiplex PCR assay. TCRdb retrieved this table from immuneACCESS and kept in-frame rearrangements only. Not all clones are present; in checked studies, unresolved V genes account for under half, and no reason is known for the remainder. Across this sample there are 34,000 or so clones, with approximately 81% seen only once. The biggest ten clones account for over 1.2% of the sample. The material was CD4+ or CD8+ T cells sorted from blood, obtained in a trial of the OX40 agonist ivuxolimab. All receptors come from an adult with an advanced solid tumor such as melanoma, head and neck, liver or kidney cancer.

The chain recombines TRBV19 with TRBJ1-1; D unresolved. CDR3 length: 13 amino acids. The V end was cut by 3 bases, the J end by 1 base, with 6 bases between. In germline, CDR1 is LNHDA, CDR2 SQIVND (reference sequence). CDR3 bases: TGTGCCAGTAGTATCAGTAAGAACACTGAAGCTTTCTTT. Protein product: CASSISKNTEAFF.

The chain combines TRBV4-1 with TRBJ2-5; 10 positions match TRBD1. Germline V CDR1 and CDR2: MGHRA, YSYEKL. The CDR3 is 15 amino acids. After removal of 5 bases from V and 5 bases from J, the junction contained 8 bases not matched to a gene. CDR3 coding DNA: TGCGCCAGCAGCTCCGGGACAGGGGCTGGGGAGACCCAGTACTTC. Its translation: CASSSGTGAGETQYF.

Concerning this clone: Other DNA sequences in this sample translate to the same CDR3. V gene TRBV18 combines with J gene TRBJ2-5; D may be TRBD1 (5 bases). Germline CDR1 KGHSH, CDR2 LQKENI. This CDR3 has 14 amino acids. V was clipped by 6 bases and J by 3 bases, with 14 bases between them. The CDR3, as DNA: TGTGCCAGCTCCCAAAGGGGCAGGGAAGAGACCCAGTACTTC. Translated: CASSQRGREETQYF. The full variable domain, completed using reference TRBV18 and TRBJ2-5, is NAGVMQNPRHLVRRRGQEARLRCSPMKGHSHVYWYRQLPEEGLKFMVYLQKENIIDESGMPKERFSAEFPKEGPSILRIQQVVRGDSAAYFCASSQRGREETQYFGPGTRLLVL.

This chain links TRBV10-3 with TRBJ1-1; 10 nucleotides match TRBD1. Germline lookup yields CDR1 ENHRY and CDR2 SYGVKD. V dropped 2 bases and J dropped 5; count of bases not matched to a gene: 5. The CDR3 runs to 15 residues. CDR3 sequence: CAISELGQGTTEAFF. For the CDR3, the DNA is TGTGCCATCAGTGAGCTGGGACAGGGGACTACTGAAGCTTTCTTT.

The chain combines TRBV7-2 with TRBJ2-5; D might be TRBD1 (6 bases). The CDR3 totals 15 residues. Germline V gene sequence: CDR1 SGHTA, CDR2 FQGNSA. The ends were cut back, 4 bases at V and 0 bases at J, with 12 bases in the middle. The CDR3 nucleotides are TGTGCCAGCAGCTACGCCAGGGGAGACCAAGAGACCCAGTACTTC. Amino acids: CASSYARGDQETQYF.

J is TRBJ2-1 and V is TRBV7-3; 13 nucleotides line up with TRBD2. The CDR3 covers 14 residues. V was clipped by 3 bases and J by 10 bases; unmatched bases: 3. Germline CDR1 is SGHTA and CDR2 is FQGTGA. The DNA of the CDR3 is TGTGCCAGCAGCTTGGGGACTAGCGGGGCCGAGCAGTTCTTC. Encoded protein: CASSLGTSGAEQFF.

The chain carries TRBV2 and TRBJ1-4; TRBD1 matches 9 bases. Germline CDR1 is SNHLY and CDR2 is FYNNEI. The CDR3 sequence is 12 residues long. V was pared by 10 bases and J by 8 bases, with 5 bases of the junction left unmatched. For the CDR3, the DNA is TGTGCCACGGGGACAGGGTTCGAAAAACTGTTTTTT. Translated, it gives CATGTGFEKLFF.

By sample share, this clone is medium-sized. The chain employs TRBV2 and TRBJ1-1; D ambiguous. The CDR3 totals 14 residues. CDR1 is SNHLY and CDR2 is FYNNEI in the germline V gene. V lost 4 bases to trimming and J lost 1 base, with 10 bases between them. Written as DNA, the CDR3 is TGTGCCAGCAGTGCGGTATACAGGAACACTGAAGCTTTCTTT. Its translation: CASSAVYRNTEAFF.

This chain links TRBV5-4 with TRBJ2-1, with 8 nucleotides matching TRBD2. V was pared by 3 bases and J by 3 bases, with 5 bases of the junction left unmatched. Germline CDR1 and CDR2: SGHNT and YYREEE (reference sequence). The CDR3 is 15 amino acids. The CDR3 sequence is CASSYRAGGYNEQFF. CDR3 nucleotides: TGTGCCAGCAGCTATAGGGCGGGAGGCTACAATGAGCAGTTCTTC.

This clone showed up just a few times. The chain has TRBV9 and TRBJ2-3; weak D call: TRBD2 (6 bases). This CDR3 spans 15 amino acids. Germline CDR1 is SGDLS and CDR2 is YYNGEE. Deletions cut 0 bases from V and 5 bases from J, with 13 bases between. The CDR3 here is CASSVDDGGLDTQYF. Here the CDR3 DNA reads TGTGCCAGCAGCGTAGATGACGGGGGTTTAGATACGCAGTATTTT.

The chain couples TRBV5-6 to TRBJ1-2; 7 bases map to TRBD1. With 0 bases clipped from V and 1 base from J, the junction kept 3 bases outside the gene matches. Germline CDR1 SGHDT, CDR2 YYEEEE. This CDR3 has 15 residues. This CDR3 reads CASSLGGTVNYGYTF. The CDR3 DNA follows: TGTGCCAGCAGCTTGGGCGGGACAGTTAACTATGGCTACACCTTC.

The V and J genes are TRBV5-3 and TRBJ2-7; D not certain. TRBV5-3 is marked as an open reading frame, function uncertain. V dropped 4 bases and J dropped 4 bases, with 3 bases sitting between them. The CDR3 contains 10 residues. CDR3 nucleotide sequence: TGTGCCAGAAGCCTTTACGAGCAGTACTTC. Its translation: CARSLYEQYF.

The chain combines TRBV4-2 with TRBJ2-5; TRBD2 agrees at 12 bases. Per germline, CDR1 LGHNA and CDR2 YNFKEQ. Trimming cost V 2 bases and J 5 bases; bases outside gene matches: 6. CDR3 length: 16 amino acids. This CDR3 is CASSQRLAGGPETQYF. CDR3 bases: TGTGCCAGCAGCCAAAGGCTAGCGGGGGGGCCTGAGACCCAGTACTTC.

The chain is built from TRBV6-1 and TRBJ2-1, with unresolved D. The germline V and J ends were trimmed by 5 bases and 9 bases, with 8 bases remaining between them. Germline V gene lookup returns CDR1 MNHNS and CDR2 SASEGT. The CDR3 runs to 11 residues. The CDR3 coding sequence is TGTGCCAGCAGTTTCAGAGGTGAGCAGTTCTTC. Protein: CASSFRGEQFF.

The rearrangement uses TRBV18 and TRBJ1-2; 7 bases are a match to TRBD1. Unmatched junction bases numbered 4, after V lost 6 bases and J lost 6 bases. The CDR3 contains 12 residues. Germline CDR1 KGHSH, CDR2 LQKENI. As DNA, the CDR3 is TGTGCCAGCTCCTCCGACAGGGATGGCTACACCTTC. Translation gives CASSSDRDGYTF.

This sequence joins TRBV6-1 and TRBJ1-1, with 8 positions matching TRBD1. J lost 4 bases, V lost 6 bases, and 7 bases had no gene match. Per the germline V gene, CDR1 is MNHNS and CDR2 is SASEGT. This CDR3 is built from 14 residues. CDR3: CASRLDRAGTEAFF. The CDR3 DNA follows: TGTGCCAGCAGGTTGGACAGGGCTGGCACTGAAGCTTTCTTT.

This rearrangement joins TRBV5-6 to TRBJ2-7; D ambiguous. Germline CDR1 reads SGHDT; CDR2 reads YYEEEE. This CDR3 has 14 amino acids. V gave up 1 base and J gave up 0 bases, with 8 bases separating them. Here the CDR3 reads CASSLIGLSYEQYF. CDR3 nucleotides: TGTGCCAGCAGCTTGATAGGCCTCTCCTACGAGCAGTACTTC.

The J gene is TRBJ2-3, the V gene TRBV6-9, with TRBD2 matching 8 bases. There are 16 residues in the CDR3. V shed 4 bases, J shed 4 bases, and the junction held 10 bases outside the gene matches. Per the germline V gene, CDR1 is MNHGY and CDR2 is SVAAGI. The CDR3 here is CASSCTSGSSPDTQYF. The CDR3, as DNA: TGTGCCAGCAGTTGCACGAGCGGGAGTAGTCCAGATACGCAGTATTTT.

The chain has TRBV10-3 and TRBJ2-1, with 11 bases aligning to TRBD2. This CDR3 comprises 16 residues. The germline CDR1 and CDR2 sequences are ENHRY and SYGVKD. V was pared by 6 bases and J by 4 bases, with 8 bases of the junction left unmatched. The DNA for the CDR3 is TGTGCCATCAGGGAAGTAGCGGGAGGGATTTACAATGAGCAGTTCTTC. This encodes CAIREVAGGIYNEQFF.

This chain uses TRBV27 with TRBJ1-1; D unresolved. Trimming pared 0 bases from V and 0 bases from J, leaving 8 bases between. CDR1 is MNHEY, CDR2 SMNVEV, per germline (reference sequence). This CDR3 is 15 amino acids long. CDR3 bases: TGTGCCAGCAGTTTATCCCCAGGACTGAACACTGAAGCTTTCTTT. It is translated as CASSLSPGLNTEAFF.

This clone appeared a few times. The chain carries TRBV5-5 and TRBJ1-4, with 8 bases matching TRBD1. Losses at the gene ends were 5 bases for V and 8 bases for J; bases not matched to a gene: 8. This CDR3 spans 14 amino acids. Germline CDR1 reads SGHKS; CDR2 reads YYEKEE (reference sequence). CDR3: CASSRTGSSEKLFF. The CDR3 bases are TGTGCCAGCAGTCGGACAGGGTCTTCGGAAAAACTGTTTTTT.

This chain's CDR3 is CASSLPPRLGNTIYF. For the CDR3, the DNA is TGTGCCAGCAGCTTACCCCCCAGGCTTGGAAACACCATATATTTT. This chain connects TRBV7-9 to TRBJ1-3; no clear D gene. The CDR3 length is 15 residues. CDR1 is SEHNR and CDR2 is FQNEAQ in the germline V gene (reference sequence). The V gene lost 2 bases and the J gene lost 3 bases, with 11 bases spanning the gap.

The gene calls are TRBV10-3 and TRBJ2-7; TRBD1 matches 9 bases. Germline values: CDR1 ENHRY, CDR2 SYGVKD. There are 14 residues in the CDR3. Trimming took 6 bases from V and 5 from J; bases not matched to a gene: 8. As DNA, the CDR3 is TGTGCCATCAGAGGGGACAGGGAAGGAGACGAGCAGTACTTC. Its translation is CAIRGDREGDEQYF.

The chain is built from TRBV11-3 and TRBJ1-6; 9 bases are shared with TRBD1. Losses at the gene ends were 4 bases for V and 6 bases for J; bases not matched to a gene: 4. The CDR3 runs to 15 residues. In germline, CDR1 is SGHNT, CDR2 YENEEA. The DNA for the CDR3 is TGTGCCAGCAGCTCCGGACAGGGGCGTAATTCACCCCTCCACTTT. As protein: CASSSGQGRNSPLHF.

The V gene is TRBV5-1, the J gene TRBJ1-4, with 10 bases matching TRBD1. The V gene end was trimmed by 5 bases and the J gene end by 4 bases; junction bases not matched to a gene: 2. Germline loops: CDR1 SGHRS, CDR2 YFSETQ. The CDR3 sequence is 14 residues long. The CDR3 nucleotides read TGCGCCAGCAGGGGGACAGGGGTTAATGAAAAACTGTTTTTT. Translated: CASRGTGVNEKLFF.

This sequence joins TRBV7-8 and TRBJ2-1, with TRBD1 matching over 8 bases. The V gene end was trimmed by 2 bases and the J gene end by 1 base; junction bases not matched to a gene: 4. The CDR3 runs to 16 residues. From germline, CDR1 is SGHVS and CDR2 FQNEAQ. The chain's CDR3 is CASSLQGARSYNEQFF. For the CDR3, the DNA is TGTGCCAGCAGCTTACAGGGGGCTCGGTCCTACAATGAGCAGTTCTTC.

This clone was counted once. Here the CDR3 reads CASRSPPAGETQYF. DNA for the CDR3: TGTGCCAGTAGGTCTCCACCGGCGGGAGAGACCCAGTACTTC. The chain has TRBV19 and TRBJ2-5; D might be TRBD2 (5 bases). CDR3 length: 14 residues. Germline loops: CDR1 LNHDA, CDR2 SQIVND (reference sequence). Trimming removed 6 bases from V and 4 bases from J, with 15 bases in between. Based on the CDR3 plus reference TRBV19 and TRBJ2-5, the full variable domain is DGGITQSPKYLFRKEGQNVTLSCEQNLNHDAMYWYRQDPGQGLRLIYYSQIVNDFQKGDIAEGYSVSREKKESFPLTVTSAQKNPTAFYLCASRSPPAGETQYFGPGTRLLVL.

V gene TRBV11-2 combines with J gene TRBJ2-7, with D possibly being TRBD1 (5 bases). Trimming took 1 base from V and 5 from J, leaving 12 bases between them. CDR1 and CDR2 from the germline V gene are SGHAT and FQNNGV. The CDR3 runs 14 residues. This CDR3 reads CASSLAGYYHEQYF. The CDR3 DNA sequence: TGTGCCAGCAGCTTAGCAGGGTACTATCACGAGCAGTACTTC.

This clone was counted a single time. The chain has TRBV2 and TRBJ1-1, with a tentative D call TRBD1 (5 bases). V was cut by 4 bases and J by 1 base, with 13 bases left in between. Per germline, CDR1 SNHLY and CDR2 FYNNEI. The length of the CDR3 is 15 residues. The CDR3 region is CASSAFLGQNTEAFF. CDR3 DNA sequence: TGTGCCAGCAGTGCATTTCTTGGACAGAACACTGAAGCTTTCTTT.

This clone was seen only a few times. The rearrangement uses TRBV6-1 and TRBJ1-2; no clear D gene. The CDR3 totals 13 residues. V was pared by 4 bases and J by 8 bases, with 14 bases between. Germline V gene data show CDR1 as MNHNS and CDR2 as SASEGT. The CDR3 sequence is CASSAWLQGGYTF. CDR3 nucleotide sequence: TGTGCCAGCAGTGCTTGGCTACAAGGGGGCTACACCTTC.